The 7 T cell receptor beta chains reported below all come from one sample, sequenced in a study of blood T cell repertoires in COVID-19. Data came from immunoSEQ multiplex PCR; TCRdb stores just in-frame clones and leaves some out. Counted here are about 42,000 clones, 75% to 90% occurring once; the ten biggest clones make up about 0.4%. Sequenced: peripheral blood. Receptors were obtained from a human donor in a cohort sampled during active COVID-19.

CDR3 DNA sequence: TGTGCCACTTCCCGGGCAGGGGTGAACACTGAAGCTTTCTTT. Translation gives CATSRAGVNTEAFF. The rearrangement joins TRBV19 to TRBJ1-1; perhaps TRBD1 as D (6 bases). The CDR3 is 14 residues long. The germline V gene encodes CDR1 LNHDA and CDR2 SQIVND (reference sequence). Trimming took 10 bases from V and 0 from J, leaving 15 bases between them.

This CDR3 reads CASSHGVGTEAFF. In DNA form, the CDR3 reads TGTGCCAGCAGCCACGGGGTGGGGACTGAAGCTTTCTTT. The gene calls are TRBV4-2 and TRBJ1-1; no definite D call. Germline V gives CDR1 LGHNA, CDR2 YNFKEQ. The CDR3 runs to 13 residues. The germline V and J ends were trimmed by 3 bases and 5 bases, with 10 bases remaining between them.

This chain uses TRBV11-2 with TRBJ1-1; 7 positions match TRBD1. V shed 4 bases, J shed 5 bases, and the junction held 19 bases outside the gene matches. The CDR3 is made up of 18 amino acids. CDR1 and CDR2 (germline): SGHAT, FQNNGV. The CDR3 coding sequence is TGTGCCAGCAGCTCTATTCGACAGGGAGAGGTCCAGAGGACTGAAGCTTTCTTT. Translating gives CASSSIRQGEVQRTEAFF.

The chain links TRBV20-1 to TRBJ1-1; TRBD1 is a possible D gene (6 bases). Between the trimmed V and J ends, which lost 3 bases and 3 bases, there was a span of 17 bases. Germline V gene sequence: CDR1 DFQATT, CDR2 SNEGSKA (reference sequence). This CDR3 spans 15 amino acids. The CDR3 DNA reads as TGCAGTGCTAGTACCCGCAGGGGCGTTGACACTGAAGCTTTCTTT. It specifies CSASTRRGVDTEAFF.

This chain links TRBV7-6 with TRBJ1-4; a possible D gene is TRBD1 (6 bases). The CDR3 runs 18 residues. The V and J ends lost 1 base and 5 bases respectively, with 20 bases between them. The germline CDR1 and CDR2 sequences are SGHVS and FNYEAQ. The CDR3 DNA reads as TGTGCCAGCAGCTTAGACGGCGGGGGGCGCGACCTCAATGAAAAACTGTTTTTT. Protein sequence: CASSLDGGGRDLNEKLFF.

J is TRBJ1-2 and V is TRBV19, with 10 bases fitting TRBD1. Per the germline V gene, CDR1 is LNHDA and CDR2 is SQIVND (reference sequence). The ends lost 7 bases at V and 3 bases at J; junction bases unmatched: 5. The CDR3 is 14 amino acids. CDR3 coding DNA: TGTGCCAGTAACGGGGACAGGGGATACTATGGCTACACCTTC. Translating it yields CASNGDRGYYGYTF.

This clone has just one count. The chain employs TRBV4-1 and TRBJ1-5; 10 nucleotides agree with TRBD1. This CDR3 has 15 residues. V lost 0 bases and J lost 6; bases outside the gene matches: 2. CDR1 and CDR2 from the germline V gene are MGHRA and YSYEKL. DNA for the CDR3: TGCGCCAGCAGCCAAGATCGGGACAGGGGTCAGCCCCAGCATTTT. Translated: CASSQDRDRGQPQHF.